One sample yielded the 5 T cell receptor beta chains listed below, sequenced in a study of CD8 T cells in ankylosing spondylitis. Study conclusions and caveats: Seemingly distinctive of ankylosing spondylitis blood was a TCR beta motif formed by eight highly homologous variants.

These receptors' antigens are unknown. Each CDR3 protein is one row after TCRdb ran MiXCR on the 5' RACE reads. The sample includes about 480,000 distinct CDR3 sequences, more than 15% of them seen just once. The sequenced sample consisted of blood, either unsorted or a sorted T cell fraction (not recorded which). These receptors all stem from a male donor with ankylosing spondylitis.

This clonotype was seen a few times. The gene calls are TRBV19 and TRBJ1-5; D uncertain. CDR3 size: 13 residues. Deletions cut 1 base from V and 4 bases from J, with 5 bases between. CDR1 and CDR2 (germline): LNHDA, SQIVND (reference sequence). CDR3 DNA: TGTGCCAGTAGTATAGGACAAAATCAGCCCCAGCATTTT. Translation gives CASSIGQNQPQHF.

The J gene is TRBJ2-5, the V gene TRBV28, with 12 positions matching TRBD2. The CDR3 spans 16 residues. With 10 bases clipped from V and 1 base from J, the junction kept 10 bases outside the gene matches. In germline, CDR1 is MDHEN, CDR2 SYDVKM. The CDR3 spells CATAMSSGGGQETQYF. The CDR3 DNA is TGTGCCACCGCAATGTCTAGCGGGGGGGGCCAAGAGACCCAGTACTTC.

This clonotype was found many times. This chain uses TRBV12-3 or TRBV12-4 with TRBJ2-7, with D perhaps matching TRBD2 (5 bases). This CDR3 region has 12 residues. V lost 6 bases to trimming and J lost 6 bases, with 12 bases between them. The CDR3 bases are TGTGCCAGCAGGCCGAGGGAGCGCGAGCAGTACTTC. Translation gives CASRPREREQYF.

The chain combines TRBV6-5 with TRBJ1-2, with D perhaps matching TRBD1 (5 bases). The CDR3 runs 15 residues. Germline-derived CDR1 and CDR2 are MNHEY and SVGAGI. V was cut by 3 bases and J by 1 base, with 12 bases left in between. The CDR3 loop reads CASSYCQGGNYGYTF. The CDR3 coding sequence is TGTGCCAGCAGTTATTGCCAGGGAGGTAACTATGGCTACACCTTC.

V usage is TRBV9 and J usage is TRBJ1-4; TRBD1 agrees at 8 bases. The CDR3 runs to 14 residues. V trimming: 4 bases; J trimming: 7 bases; junction bases outside the gene matches: 6. Per germline, CDR1 SGDLS and CDR2 YYNGEE. CDR3 amino acids: CASSFGQGVEKLFF. Written as DNA, the CDR3 is TGTGCCAGCAGCTTCGGACAGGGTGTTGAAAAACTGTTTTTT. The full variable domain, its missing parts supplied by reference TRBV9 and TRBJ1-4, is DSGVTQTPKHLITATGQRVTLRCSPRSGDLSVYWYQQSLDQGLQFLIQYYNGEERAKGNILERFSAQQFPDLHSELNLSSLELGDSALYFCASSFGQGVEKLFFGSGTQLSVL.